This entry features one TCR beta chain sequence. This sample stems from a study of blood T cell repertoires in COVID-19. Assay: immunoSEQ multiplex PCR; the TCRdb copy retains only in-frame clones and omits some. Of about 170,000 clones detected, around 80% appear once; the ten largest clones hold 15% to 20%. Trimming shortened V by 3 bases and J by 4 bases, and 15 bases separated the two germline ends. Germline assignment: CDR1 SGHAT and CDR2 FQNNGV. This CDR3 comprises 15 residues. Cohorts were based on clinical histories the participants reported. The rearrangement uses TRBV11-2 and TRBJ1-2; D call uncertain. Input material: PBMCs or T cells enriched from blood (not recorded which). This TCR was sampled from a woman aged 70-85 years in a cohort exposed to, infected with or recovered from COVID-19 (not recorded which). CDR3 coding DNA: TGTGCCAGCAGCTTCAACGGTCTTGCCTCCTATGGCTACACCTTC. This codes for CASSFNGLASYGYTF.